A single sample is the source of the 26 T cell receptor beta chains below, sequenced in a study of blood T cell repertoires in COVID-19. TCRdb's copy holds only in-frame clones and misses some; the assay was immunoSEQ multiplex PCR. Found here are about 310,000 clones, roughly 89% of them singletons; the top ten hold around 4.3%. The sample was PBMCs or T cells enriched from blood (not recorded which). Receptor source: a woman between 18 and 29 years old with acute COVID-19.

The V and J genes are TRBV2 and TRBJ1-4, with D unresolved. Germline assignment: CDR1 SNHLY and CDR2 FYNNEI. Trimming pared 4 bases from V and 5 bases from J, leaving 17 bases between. CDR3 length equals 16 residues. The CDR3 protein is CASSAEQIGINEKLFF. The CDR3 bases are TGTGCCAGCAGTGCCGAGCAGATCGGGATAAATGAAAAACTGTTTTTT.

V and J are TRBV24-1 and TRBJ1-1; no clear D. The CDR3 has 15 amino acids. CDR1 is KGHDR, CDR2 SFDVKD, per germline. Between the trimmed V and J ends, which lost 1 base and 5 bases, there was a span of 13 bases. This CDR3 is CATSDFEARETEAFF. The CDR3 coding sequence is TGTGCCACCAGTGATTTTGAGGCTAGAGAGACTGAAGCTTTCTTT.

This clone is a singleton in its sample. The chain uses TRBV28 and TRBJ1-4; tentative D call: TRBD1 (5 bases). The germline gives CDR1 MDHEN, CDR2 SYDVKM. The CDR3 is 17 amino acids. V lost 3 bases and J 3 bases, leaving 17 bases between the germline ends. CDR3 sequence: CASSFPQGDTANEKLFF. CDR3 DNA sequence: TGTGCCAGCAGTTTCCCGCAGGGTGATACGGCTAATGAAAAACTGTTTTTT. The full variable domain, with the rest looked up from reference TRBV28 and TRBJ1-4, is DVKVTQSSRYLVKRTGEKVFLECVQDMDHENMFWYRQDPGLGLRLIYFSYDVKMKEKGDIPEGYSVSREKKERFSLILESASTNQTSMYLCASSFPQGDTANEKLFFGSGTQLSVL.

The V call is TRBV5-1, the J call TRBJ1-1, with 11 bases identical to TRBD1. J gave up 1 base and V 1 base, and 3 bases lay outside the gene matches. This CDR3 spans 16 amino acids. Germline V gene lookup returns CDR1 SGHRS and CDR2 YFSETQ. Here the CDR3 reads CASSLWDRGENTEAFF. For the CDR3, the DNA is TGCGCCAGCAGCTTGTGGGACAGGGGGGAGAACACTGAAGCTTTCTTT.

CDR3 residues: CASSQDKNTEAFF. DNA for the CDR3: TGTGCCAGCAGCCAAGACAAGAACACTGAAGCTTTCTTT. This chain connects TRBV4-2 to TRBJ1-1; no firm D call. Germline V gives CDR1 LGHNA, CDR2 YNFKEQ. This CDR3 is built from 13 residues. V lost 0 bases and J 1 base, leaving 3 bases between the germline ends.

The V call is TRBV19, the J call TRBJ1-5; 7 nucleotides match TRBD1. Germline-derived CDR1 and CDR2 are LNHDA and SQIVND (reference sequence). CDR3 length: 17 amino acids. Losses at the gene ends were 4 bases for V and 5 bases for J; bases not matched to a gene: 14. This CDR3 is CASSKSGTALAHQPQHF. Written as DNA, the CDR3 is TGTGCCAGTAGTAAATCTGGGACAGCCCTAGCCCATCAGCCCCAGCATTTT.

This chain links TRBV2 with TRBJ2-7, with TRBD1 identical over 7 bases. Germline V gives CDR1 SNHLY, CDR2 FYNNEI. The V segment lost 11 bases and the J segment 2 bases; nucleotides outside the gene matches: 3. This CDR3 contains 11 residues. The CDR3 spells CAGQVTYEQYF. The CDR3 DNA follows: TGTGCCGGACAGGTTACCTACGAGCAGTACTTC.

This chain links TRBV28 with TRBJ1-5; possibly TRBD1 for D (5 bases). The V and J ends lost 5 bases and 5 bases respectively, with 16 bases between them. This CDR3 contains 15 residues. Germline loops: CDR1 MDHEN, CDR2 SYDVKM. CDR3 DNA sequence: TGTGCCAGCAGTCCCTTGGGGGGTATGGATCAGCCCCAGCATTTT. This translates into CASSPLGGMDQPQHF.

The CDR3, as DNA: TGTGCCAGCAGTTTATCATCTGAGGGCACCGGGGAGCTGTTTTTT. This gives the protein CASSLSSEGTGELFF. The chain carries TRBV28 and TRBJ2-2; weak D call: TRBD2 (5 bases). V gave up 1 base and J gave up 4 bases, with 10 bases separating them. Germline values: CDR1 MDHEN, CDR2 SYDVKM. The CDR3 runs to 15 residues.

V is TRBV28 and J is TRBJ2-1; 9 nucleotides line up with TRBD1. This CDR3 contains 14 residues. The germline V gene encodes CDR1 MDHEN and CDR2 SYDVKM. After removal of 5 bases from V and 7 bases from J, the junction contained 6 bases not matched to a gene. The CDR3 loop reads CASSIPTGGNEQFF. In DNA form, the CDR3 reads TGTGCCAGCAGTATACCGACAGGGGGTAATGAGCAGTTCTTC. Using reference TRBV28 and TRBJ2-1 for the parts outside the CDR3, the full variable domain is DVKVTQSSRYLVKRTGEKVFLECVQDMDHENMFWYRQDPGLGLRLIYFSYDVKMKEKGDIPEGYSVSREKKERFSLILESASTNQTSMYLCASSIPTGGNEQFFGPGTRLTVL.

This clone was seen just once. This chain joins TRBV10-3 and TRBJ1-6; unclear D gene. Per germline, CDR1 ENHRY and CDR2 SYGVKD. The V and J ends lost 3 bases and 10 bases respectively, with 13 bases between them. The CDR3 extends over 14 amino acids. For the CDR3, the DNA is TGTGCCATCAGTGACTCCCCACTCGGGTCACCCCTCCACTTT. It codes for CAISDSPLGSPLHF.

The V call is TRBV24-1, the J call TRBJ1-5, with unresolved D. The V gene lost 7 bases and the J gene lost 6 bases, with 18 bases spanning the gap. There are 15 residues in the CDR3. The germline V gene has CDR1 KGHDR and CDR2 SFDVKD. The DNA of the CDR3 is TGTGCCACCAGCCTTGGGGAAGGGCGGGGTCAGCCCCAGCATTTT. Translating gives CATSLGEGRGQPQHF.

This clone came up once. The chain joins TRBV19 to TRBJ2-1, with 7 positions matching TRBD1. There are 17 residues in the CDR3. Germline CDR1 is LNHDA and CDR2 is SQIVND (reference sequence). The trim removed 6 bases at V and 0 bases at J, leaving 11 bases unmatched. CDR3 loop: CASSTPGQSSSYNEQFF. CDR3 sequence (DNA): TGTGCCAGTAGCACCCCGGGACAGTCTAGCTCCTACAATGAGCAGTTCTTC.

CDR3 bases: TGTGCCAGCAGCGGCCGGGACAGCCCCTACGAGCAGTACTTC. Encoded protein: CASSGRDSPYEQYF. The V call is TRBV9, the J call TRBJ2-7; 7 positions agree with TRBD1. Unmatched junction bases numbered 5, after V lost 3 bases and J lost 2 bases. This CDR3 spans 14 amino acids. Germline CDR1 and CDR2: SGDLS and YYNGEE.

This clone is a singleton in its sample. The J gene is TRBJ1-1, the V gene TRBV24-1, with TRBD1 identical over 9 bases. J gave up 4 bases and V 4 bases, and 9 bases lay outside the gene matches. Germline loops: CDR1 KGHDR, CDR2 SFDVKD. This CDR3 spans 16 amino acids. CDR3 coding DNA: TGTGCCACCAGTGACCAGGGACAGGGAGATGGCACTGAAGCTTTCTTT. Translating gives CATSDQGQGDGTEAFF.

The chain couples TRBV28 to TRBJ1-2, with 9 nucleotides matching TRBD1. V lost 6 bases, J lost 7 bases, and 9 bases stayed unmatched. The germline V gene has CDR1 MDHEN and CDR2 SYDVKM. The length of the CDR3 is 14 residues. The CDR3 DNA sequence: TGTGCCAGCAGACCGACAGGGGGTGCTAGTGGCTACACCTTC. Translating gives CASRPTGGASGYTF.

This clone occurred a few times. Other nucleotide sequences in the sample specify the same CDR3. V and J are TRBV7-3 and TRBJ1-1; weak D call: TRBD1 (5 bases). From germline, CDR1 is SGHTA and CDR2 FQGTGA. The CDR3 contains 14 residues. V lost 2 bases and J lost 0, with 7 bases in between. CDR3 residues: CASSLGGVNTEAFF. For the CDR3, the DNA is TGTGCCAGCAGCTTAGGGGGGGTGAACACTGAAGCTTTCTTT.

About this clone: Within the sample, other DNA sequences also encode this same CDR3. CDR3 sequence reads: CASSLFERPLYEQYF. The DNA for the CDR3 is TGTGCCAGCAGTCTTTTCGAGAGGCCGCTCTACGAGCAGTACTTC. The chain links TRBV7-3 to TRBJ2-7, with D uncertain. This CDR3 is built from 15 residues. The V end lost 6 bases, the J end lost 3 bases, and 18 bases lay between the germline ends. Germline CDR1 is SGHTA and CDR2 is FQGTGA. Full variable domain (rest looked up from reference TRBV7-3 and TRBJ2-7): GAGVSQTPSNKVTEKGKYVELRCDPISGHTALYWYRQSLGQGPEFLIYFQGTGAADDSGLPNDRFFAVRPEGSVSTLKIQRTERGDSAVYLCASSLFERPLYEQYFGPGTRLTVT.

V and J are TRBV12-5 and TRBJ2-7, with 11 nucleotides matching TRBD2. CDR3 size: 17 residues. Germline lookup yields CDR1 LGHNT and CDR2 FRNRAP. V was pared by 5 bases and J by 4 bases, with 13 bases of the junction left unmatched. The DNA for the CDR3 is TGTGCTAGTGGTCCTGGTATAGCGGGAGGGCCGGAATACGAGCAGTACTTC. As protein: CASGPGIAGGPEYEQYF.

This chain joins TRBV18 and TRBJ2-2; D gene unclear. CDR1 KGHSH and CDR2 LQKENI come from the germline V gene. The CDR3 is 15 residues long. Trimming took 6 bases from V and 0 from J, leaving 11 bases between them. The CDR3 protein is CASSRSESNTGELFF. CDR3 bases: TGTGCCAGCTCGAGATCCGAGTCGAACACCGGGGAGCTGTTTTTT. The complete variable domain, with remaining parts taken from reference TRBV18 and TRBJ2-2, reads NAGVMQNPRHLVRRRGQEARLRCSPMKGHSHVYWYRQLPEEGLKFMVYLQKENIIDESGMPKERFSAEFPKEGPSILRIQQVVRGDSAAYFCASSRSESNTGELFFGEGSRLTVL.

The V gene is TRBV5-4, the J gene TRBJ1-4; D not resolved. Germline-derived CDR1 and CDR2 are SGHNT and YYREEE (reference sequence). V lost 0 bases and J lost 0, with 6 bases in between. The length of the CDR3 is 15 residues. CDR3 region: CASSLETATNEKLFF. CDR3 DNA sequence: TGTGCCAGCAGCTTGGAAACAGCAACTAATGAAAAACTGTTTTTT.

In its sample, this clone was seen once. The chain recombines TRBV9 with TRBJ1-3; the D gene is possibly TRBD1 (5 bases). The CDR3 consists of 16 residues. The germline V gene has CDR1 SGDLS and CDR2 YYNGEE. V was pared by 0 bases and J by 0 bases, with 10 bases between. The CDR3 reads CASSVEQVYSGNTIYF. DNA for the CDR3: TGTGCCAGCAGCGTAGAACAGGTATACTCTGGAAACACCATATATTTT.

This clone showed up just once. CDR3 bases: TGTGCCAGCAGCCTGGACGTAGATAGGGGATCCGAGCAGTACTTC. As protein: CASSLDVDRGSEQYF. J is TRBJ2-7 and V is TRBV7-9; tentative D call: TRBD1 (5 bases). In germline, CDR1 is SEHNR, CDR2 FQNEAQ (reference sequence). V dropped 5 bases and J dropped 6 bases, with 20 bases sitting between them. The CDR3 consists of 15 residues.

The CDR3 DNA reads as TGTGCCGAGCGGGGGGACACAGATACGCAGTATTTT. Protein product: CAERGDTDTQYF. The rearrangement joins TRBV7-2 to TRBJ2-3, with TRBD2 identical over 9 bases. The trim removed 11 bases at V and 2 bases at J, leaving 2 bases unmatched. The CDR3 covers 12 residues. Looked up from germline, CDR1 is SGHTA and CDR2 is FQGNSA.

CDR3 in DNA: TGTGCCAGTAGATTGGATAGGAGGACTGAAGCTTTCTTT. This sequence encodes CASRLDRRTEAFF. The V and J genes are TRBV19 and TRBJ1-1; D gene uncertain. The CDR3 extends over 13 amino acids. Germline V gene sequence: CDR1 LNHDA, CDR2 SQIVND (reference sequence). V lost 6 bases, J lost 5 bases, and 13 bases lay in between.

V is TRBV27 and J is TRBJ2-1, with 9 positions matching TRBD1. CDR1 and CDR2 (germline): MNHEY, SMNVEV (reference sequence). The CDR3 contains 14 residues. Unmatched junction bases numbered 6, after V lost 4 bases and J lost 8 bases. The CDR3 sequence: CASSWDRVSHEQFF. CDR3 bases: TGTGCCAGCAGTTGGGACAGGGTGAGCCATGAGCAGTTCTTC.